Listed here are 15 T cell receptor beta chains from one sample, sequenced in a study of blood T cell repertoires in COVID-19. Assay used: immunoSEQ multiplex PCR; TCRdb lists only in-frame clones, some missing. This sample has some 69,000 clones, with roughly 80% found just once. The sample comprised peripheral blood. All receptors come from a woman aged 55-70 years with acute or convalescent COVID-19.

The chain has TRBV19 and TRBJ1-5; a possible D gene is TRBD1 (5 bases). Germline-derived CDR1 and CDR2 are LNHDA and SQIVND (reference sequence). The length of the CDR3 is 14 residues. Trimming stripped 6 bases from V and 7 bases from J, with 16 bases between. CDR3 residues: CASSATGLRQPQHF. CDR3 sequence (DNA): TGTGCCAGTAGCGCCACAGGTCTGAGGCAGCCCCAGCATTTT.

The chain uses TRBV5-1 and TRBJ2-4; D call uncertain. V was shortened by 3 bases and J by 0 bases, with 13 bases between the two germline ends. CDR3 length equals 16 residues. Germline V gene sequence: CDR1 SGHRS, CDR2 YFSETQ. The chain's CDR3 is CASSYTSSLAKNIQYF. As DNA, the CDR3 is TGCGCCAGCAGCTACACATCTTCATTAGCCAAAAACATTCAGTACTTC.

As DNA, the CDR3 is TGTGCCAGCTCACCCAGGCTAGCGGGGACCACAGATACGCAGTATTTT. Its protein is CASSPRLAGTTDTQYF. The chain uses TRBV18 and TRBJ2-3, with 9 bases matching TRBD2. Germline assignment: CDR1 KGHSH and CDR2 LQKENI. Trimming took 3 bases from V and 2 from J; bases not matched to a gene: 6. The CDR3 contains 16 residues. The full variable domain, its missing parts supplied by reference TRBV18 and TRBJ2-3, is NAGVMQNPRHLVRRRGQEARLRCSPMKGHSHVYWYRQLPEEGLKFMVYLQKENIIDESGMPKERFSAEFPKEGPSILRIQQVVRGDSAAYFCASSPRLAGTTDTQYFGPGTRLTVL.

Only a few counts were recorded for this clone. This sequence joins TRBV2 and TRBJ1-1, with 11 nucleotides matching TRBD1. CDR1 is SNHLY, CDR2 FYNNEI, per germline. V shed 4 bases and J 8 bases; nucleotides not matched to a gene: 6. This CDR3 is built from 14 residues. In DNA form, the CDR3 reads TGTGCCAGCAGTGTCTTACGGACAGGGGGCGAAGCTTTCTTT. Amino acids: CASSVLRTGGEAFF.

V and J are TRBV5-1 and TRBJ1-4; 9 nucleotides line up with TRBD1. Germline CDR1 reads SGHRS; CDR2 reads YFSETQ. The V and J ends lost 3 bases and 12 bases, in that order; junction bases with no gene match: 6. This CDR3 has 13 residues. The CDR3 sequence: CASSSGQGRELFF. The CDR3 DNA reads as TGCGCCAGCAGCTCGGGACAGGGCCGGGAACTGTTTTTT.

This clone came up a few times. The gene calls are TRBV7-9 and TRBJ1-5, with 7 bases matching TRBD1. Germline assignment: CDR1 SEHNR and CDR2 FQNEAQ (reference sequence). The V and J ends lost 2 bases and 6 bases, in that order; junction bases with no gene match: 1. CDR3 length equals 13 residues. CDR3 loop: CASSLQGGQPQHF. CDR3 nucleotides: TGTGCCAGCAGCTTACAGGGGGGTCAGCCCCAGCATTTT.

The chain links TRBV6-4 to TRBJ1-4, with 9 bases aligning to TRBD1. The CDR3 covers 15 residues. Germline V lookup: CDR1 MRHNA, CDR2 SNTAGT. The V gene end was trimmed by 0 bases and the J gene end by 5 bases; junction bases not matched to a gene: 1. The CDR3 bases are TGTGCCAGCAGTGACTCCGGGACAGGGAATGAAAAACTGTTTTTT. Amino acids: CASSDSGTGNEKLFF.

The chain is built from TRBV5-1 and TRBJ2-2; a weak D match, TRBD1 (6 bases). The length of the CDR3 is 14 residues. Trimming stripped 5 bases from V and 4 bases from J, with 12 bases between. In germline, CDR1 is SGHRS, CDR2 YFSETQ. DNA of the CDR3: TGCGCCAGCAGTTACAGGGTTAGCACCGGGGAGCTGTTTTTT. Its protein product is CASSYRVSTGELFF.

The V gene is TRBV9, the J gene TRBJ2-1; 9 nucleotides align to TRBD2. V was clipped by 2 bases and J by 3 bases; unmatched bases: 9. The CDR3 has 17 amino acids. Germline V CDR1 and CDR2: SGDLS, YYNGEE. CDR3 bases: TGTGCCAGCAGCGTTAGGGCCCTAGCGGGGCACTACAATGAGCAGTTCTTC. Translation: CASSVRALAGHYNEQFF.

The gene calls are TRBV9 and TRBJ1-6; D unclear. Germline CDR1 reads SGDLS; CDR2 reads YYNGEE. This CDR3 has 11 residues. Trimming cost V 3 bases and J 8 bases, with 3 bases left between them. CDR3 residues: CASSADSPLHF. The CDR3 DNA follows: TGTGCCAGCAGCGCCGATTCACCCCTCCACTTT.

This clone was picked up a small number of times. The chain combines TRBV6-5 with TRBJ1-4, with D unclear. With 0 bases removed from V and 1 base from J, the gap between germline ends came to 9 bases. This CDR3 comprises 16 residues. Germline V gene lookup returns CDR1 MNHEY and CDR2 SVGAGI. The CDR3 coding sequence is TGTGCCAGCAGTTACTCGAGCGGTAGAACTAATGAAAAACTGTTTTTT. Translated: CASSYSSGRTNEKLFF.

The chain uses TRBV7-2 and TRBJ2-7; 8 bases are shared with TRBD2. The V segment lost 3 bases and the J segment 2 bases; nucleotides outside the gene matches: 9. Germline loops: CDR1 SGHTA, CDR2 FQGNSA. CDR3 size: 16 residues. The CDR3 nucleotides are TGTGCCAGCAGCTTTCAAAGCGGGGGCGCTCCCTACGAGCAGTACTTC. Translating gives CASSFQSGGAPYEQYF. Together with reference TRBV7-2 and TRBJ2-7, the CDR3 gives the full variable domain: GAGVSQSPSNKVTEKGKDVELRCDPISGHTALYWYRQSLGQGLEFLIYFQGNSAPDKSGLPSDRFSAERTGGSVSTLTIQRTQQEDSAVYLCASSFQSGGAPYEQYFGPGTRLTVT.

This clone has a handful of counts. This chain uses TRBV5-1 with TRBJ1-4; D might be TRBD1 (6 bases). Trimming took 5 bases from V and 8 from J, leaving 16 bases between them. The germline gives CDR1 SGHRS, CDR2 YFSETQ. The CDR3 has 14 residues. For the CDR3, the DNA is TGCGCCAGCAGTCCCAGGACAGTCGGCGAAAAACTGTTTTTT. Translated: CASSPRTVGEKLFF.

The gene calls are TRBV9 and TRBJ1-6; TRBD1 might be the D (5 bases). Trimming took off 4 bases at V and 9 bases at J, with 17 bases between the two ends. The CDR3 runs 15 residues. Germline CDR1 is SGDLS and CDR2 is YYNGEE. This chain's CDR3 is CASSQGNFVSSPLHF. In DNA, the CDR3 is TGTGCCAGCAGCCAGGGTAACTTCGTTAGTTCACCCCTCCACTTT.

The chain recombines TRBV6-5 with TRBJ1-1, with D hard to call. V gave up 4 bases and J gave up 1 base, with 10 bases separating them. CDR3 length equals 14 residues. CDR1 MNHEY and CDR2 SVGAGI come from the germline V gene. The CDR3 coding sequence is TGTGCCAGCAGTTTCAGGTACTCGAACACTGAAGCTTTCTTT. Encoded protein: CASSFRYSNTEAFF.